The 5 T cell receptor beta chains below were found in one sample sequenced in a study of CD8 T cells in ankylosing spondylitis. TCRdb processed the 5' RACE reads anew with MiXCR; each CDR3 protein has one entry. The sample lists approximately 300,000 distinct CDR3 sequences, more than 20% occurring once. The sample comprised blood, either unsorted or a sorted T cell fraction (not recorded which). These receptors all stem from a female donor with ankylosing spondylitis or in good health (not recorded which).

This clonotype appeared a few times. The chain has TRBV12-3 or TRBV12-4 and TRBJ1-2; D may be TRBD1 (6 bases). The V gene lost 3 bases and the J gene lost 4 bases, with 15 bases spanning the gap. The CDR3 has 15 amino acids. CDR3: CASSFRGRGVYGYTF. CDR3 DNA sequence: TGTGCCAGCAGTTTTAGAGGCAGGGGCGTCTATGGCTACACCTTC.

This chain links TRBV6-1 with TRBJ2-1; 7 nucleotides agree with TRBD2. There are 13 residues in the CDR3. Germline CDR1 MNHNS, CDR2 SASEGT. J was trimmed by 9 bases and V by 7 bases; bases with no gene match: 9. CDR3 DNA: TGTGCCAGCACTCAGTGGGAGGGCGGTGAGCAGTTCTTC. Its translation is CASTQWEGGEQFF.

This clonotype was seen a handful of times. The chain links TRBV12-3 or TRBV12-4 to TRBJ1-1; TRBD1 is a possible D gene (5 bases). CDR3 length: 14 amino acids. Between the trimmed V and J ends, which lost 6 bases and 12 bases, there was a span of 23 bases. The CDR3 DNA follows: TGTGCCAGCAGCCGGCCGGGACTCGCCGAATTGCCTTTCTTT. Its protein product is CASSRPGLAELPFF.

This clonotype has a handful of counts. The rearrangement links TRBV19 to TRBJ2-7, with 9 nucleotides matching TRBD2. The germline gives CDR1 LNHDA, CDR2 SQIVND (reference sequence). The junction had 6 bases not matched to a gene; V was cut back by 6 bases and J by 6 bases. The CDR3 spans 13 residues. CDR3 residues: CASSAGGPFEQYF. CDR3 coding DNA: TGTGCCAGTAGCGCGGGAGGGCCTTTCGAGCAGTACTTC.

Ten or more counts support this clonotype. The CDR3 coding sequence is TGCGCCAGCAGCTTGGTACAGGGAGGACAGCCCCAGCATTTT. This codes for CASSLVQGGQPQHF. The V call is TRBV5-1, the J call TRBJ1-5; perhaps TRBD1 as D (6 bases). The CDR3 consists of 14 residues. V was cut by 0 bases and J by 7 bases, with 11 bases left in between. Germline lookup yields CDR1 SGHRS and CDR2 YFSETQ.